This entry lists 15 T cell receptor beta chains sequenced from one sample in a study of cytomegalovirus exposure and HLA in healthy donors. Vbeta (60) and Jbeta (13) primers were used in the PCR. Data came from immunoSEQ multiplex PCR; TCRdb stores just in-frame clones and leaves some out. The sample lists around 130,000 clones; 80% were seen once. Sequences were obtained from PBMCs. The receptor source for this set is a man aged 25-40 years in good health and CMV-seronegative.

The genes are TRBV4-2 and TRBJ1-1, with D tentatively TRBD1 (5 bases). Trimming stripped 1 base from V and 7 bases from J, with 7 bases between. Germline CDR1 LGHNA, CDR2 YNFKEQ. There are 12 residues in the CDR3. Written as DNA, the CDR3 is TGTGCCAGCAGCCAAGCGACAGATGAAGCTTTCTTT. This gives the protein CASSQATDEAFF.

This clone was seen a handful of times. This chain connects TRBV19 to TRBJ1-5; 10 bases are a match to TRBD1. Germline-derived CDR1 and CDR2 are LNHDA and SQIVND (reference sequence). This CDR3 contains 15 residues. The V gene end was trimmed by 5 bases and the J gene end by 3 bases; junction bases not matched to a gene: 4. This CDR3 reads CASSPGTGDNQPQHF. For the CDR3, the DNA is TGTGCCAGTAGTCCCGGGACAGGGGACAATCAGCCCCAGCATTTT.

The chain uses TRBV7-9 and TRBJ2-1; no reliable D call. Trimming stripped 0 bases from V and 4 bases from J, with 7 bases between. Germline V gene lookup returns CDR1 SEHNR and CDR2 FQNEAQ (reference sequence). The CDR3 runs 14 residues. CDR3 protein: CASSLAVGYNEQFF. In DNA, the CDR3 is TGTGCCAGCAGCTTAGCGGTCGGGTACAATGAGCAGTTCTTC.

The table lists this clone with a few counts. The rearrangement joins TRBV6-5 to TRBJ2-5; D gene ambiguous. This CDR3 contains 10 residues. The V gene's germline CDR1 is MNHEY and CDR2 SVGAGI. V lost 7 bases and J 5 bases, leaving 5 bases between the germline ends. The CDR3 bases are TGTGCCAGCAAGAGGGAGACCCAGTACTTC. Protein product: CASKRETQYF.

The J gene is TRBJ2-1, the V gene TRBV5-1; 7 bases agree with TRBD2. Trimming at V came to 0 bases and at J to 7 bases, leaving 10 bases not matched to a gene. Germline V gene sequence: CDR1 SGHRS, CDR2 YFSETQ. CDR3 size: 16 residues. The CDR3 is CASSLVGGSGSNEQFF. Written as DNA, the CDR3 is TGCGCCAGCAGCTTGGTCGGCGGGAGCGGTAGTAATGAGCAGTTCTTC.

CDR3 bases: TGTGCCAGCAGCTACCCCGGGACAGGACAAGAGACCCAGTACTTC. Translated, it gives CASSYPGTGQETQYF. V usage is TRBV7-9 and J usage is TRBJ2-5; 8 bases agree with TRBD1. The CDR3 extends over 15 amino acids. The germline gives CDR1 SEHNR, CDR2 FQNEAQ (reference sequence). J was trimmed by 2 bases and V by 4 bases; bases with no gene match: 6.

The chain carries TRBV29-1 and TRBJ1-4; 11 nucleotides match TRBD1. Trimming cost V 6 bases and J 4 bases; bases outside gene matches: 4. The CDR3 spans 14 residues. Germline lookup yields CDR1 SQVTM and CDR2 ANQGSEA. The DNA for the CDR3 is TGCAGCGTGGGGACAGGGGGGGGTAATGAAAAACTGTTTTTT. It encodes CSVGTGGGNEKLFF.

This rearrangement joins TRBV5-6 to TRBJ2-2; 8 bases map to TRBD2. CDR3 length: 16 amino acids. From germline, CDR1 is SGHDT and CDR2 YYEEEE. Losses at the gene ends were 0 bases for V and 1 base for J; bases not matched to a gene: 2. The CDR3 loop is CASSLALAGNTGELFF. DNA of the CDR3: TGTGCCAGCAGCTTGGCTCTAGCGGGGAACACCGGGGAGCTGTTTTTT.

In its sample, this clone was seen a few times. The J gene is TRBJ2-3, the V gene TRBV29-1; TRBD2 matches at 10 bases. Germline loops: CDR1 SQVTM, CDR2 ANQGSEA. V shed 5 bases, J shed 0 bases, and the junction held 8 bases outside the gene matches. The length of the CDR3 is 16 residues. Here the CDR3 reads CSVPPGLAFSTDTQYF. The CDR3, as DNA: TGCAGCGTTCCCCCGGGACTAGCGTTTAGCACAGATACGCAGTATTTT.

This chain joins TRBV7-8 and TRBJ1-3; D may be TRBD1 (6 bases). V was clipped by 6 bases and J by 0 bases, with 15 bases between them. This CDR3 has 16 amino acids. Germline V gene sequence: CDR1 SGHVS, CDR2 FQNEAQ. In DNA form, the CDR3 reads TGTGCCAGCAGTAGACCCAGGACAGTCTCTGGAAACACCATATATTTT. This encodes CASSRPRTVSGNTIYF. The complete variable domain, with remaining parts taken from reference TRBV7-8 and TRBJ1-3, reads GAGVSQSPRYKVAKRGQDVALRCDPISGHVSLFWYQQALGQGPEFLTYFQNEAQLDKSGLPSDRFFAERPEGSVSTLKIQRTQQEDSAVYLCASSRPRTVSGNTIYFGEGSWLTVV.

This clone was recorded a few times. This rearrangement joins TRBV10-3 to TRBJ1-5; D is undetermined. Trimming pared 6 bases from V and 0 bases from J, leaving 6 bases between. The CDR3 sequence is 13 residues long. Germline values: CDR1 ENHRY, CDR2 SYGVKD. CDR3 nucleotides: TGTGCCATCAGCGGAGGTAGCAATCAGCCCCAGCATTTT. Protein product: CAISGGSNQPQHF.

The rearrangement links TRBV6-1 to TRBJ1-2, with D possibly being TRBD1 (5 bases). Germline-derived CDR1 and CDR2 are MNHNS and SASEGT. V lost 6 bases, J lost 5 bases, and 10 bases lay in between. The CDR3 runs 12 residues. CDR3 sequence: CASSDGGYGYTF. The CDR3 DNA is TGTGCCAGCAGCGACGGGGGATATGGCTACACCTTC.

V and J are TRBV29-1 and TRBJ2-7; 12 bases are shared with TRBD2. The V gene's germline CDR1 is SQVTM and CDR2 ANQGSEA. This CDR3 is built from 15 residues. V shed 6 bases, J shed 2 bases, and the junction held 8 bases outside the gene matches. DNA for the CDR3: TGCAGCGTCGAACTAGCGGGAGGAAGGGCCTACGAGCAGTACTTC. This sequence encodes CSVELAGGRAYEQYF.

Concerning this clone: Germline and junction disagree at one end, which may indicate a read error. V is TRBV7-2 and J is TRBJ1-2; D uncertain. This CDR3 spans 14 amino acids. Germline V gene data show CDR1 as SGHTA and CDR2 as FQGNSA. As DNA, the CDR3 is TGTGCCAGCAGGGAGGGAGGGCAGTCGGGCGGCTACCCCTTC. Amino acids: CASREGGQSGGYPF.

This clone was found once. The V and J genes are TRBV28 and TRBJ2-7, with 12 bases fitting TRBD2. Germline-derived CDR1 and CDR2 are MDHEN and SYDVKM. The junction had 9 bases not matched to a gene; V was cut back by 10 bases and J by 5 bases. The length of the CDR3 is 14 residues. The CDR3 nucleotides read TGTGCCATCAAGACTAGCGGGAGTATCGACGAGCAGTACTTC. Amino acids: CAIKTSGSIDEQYF.